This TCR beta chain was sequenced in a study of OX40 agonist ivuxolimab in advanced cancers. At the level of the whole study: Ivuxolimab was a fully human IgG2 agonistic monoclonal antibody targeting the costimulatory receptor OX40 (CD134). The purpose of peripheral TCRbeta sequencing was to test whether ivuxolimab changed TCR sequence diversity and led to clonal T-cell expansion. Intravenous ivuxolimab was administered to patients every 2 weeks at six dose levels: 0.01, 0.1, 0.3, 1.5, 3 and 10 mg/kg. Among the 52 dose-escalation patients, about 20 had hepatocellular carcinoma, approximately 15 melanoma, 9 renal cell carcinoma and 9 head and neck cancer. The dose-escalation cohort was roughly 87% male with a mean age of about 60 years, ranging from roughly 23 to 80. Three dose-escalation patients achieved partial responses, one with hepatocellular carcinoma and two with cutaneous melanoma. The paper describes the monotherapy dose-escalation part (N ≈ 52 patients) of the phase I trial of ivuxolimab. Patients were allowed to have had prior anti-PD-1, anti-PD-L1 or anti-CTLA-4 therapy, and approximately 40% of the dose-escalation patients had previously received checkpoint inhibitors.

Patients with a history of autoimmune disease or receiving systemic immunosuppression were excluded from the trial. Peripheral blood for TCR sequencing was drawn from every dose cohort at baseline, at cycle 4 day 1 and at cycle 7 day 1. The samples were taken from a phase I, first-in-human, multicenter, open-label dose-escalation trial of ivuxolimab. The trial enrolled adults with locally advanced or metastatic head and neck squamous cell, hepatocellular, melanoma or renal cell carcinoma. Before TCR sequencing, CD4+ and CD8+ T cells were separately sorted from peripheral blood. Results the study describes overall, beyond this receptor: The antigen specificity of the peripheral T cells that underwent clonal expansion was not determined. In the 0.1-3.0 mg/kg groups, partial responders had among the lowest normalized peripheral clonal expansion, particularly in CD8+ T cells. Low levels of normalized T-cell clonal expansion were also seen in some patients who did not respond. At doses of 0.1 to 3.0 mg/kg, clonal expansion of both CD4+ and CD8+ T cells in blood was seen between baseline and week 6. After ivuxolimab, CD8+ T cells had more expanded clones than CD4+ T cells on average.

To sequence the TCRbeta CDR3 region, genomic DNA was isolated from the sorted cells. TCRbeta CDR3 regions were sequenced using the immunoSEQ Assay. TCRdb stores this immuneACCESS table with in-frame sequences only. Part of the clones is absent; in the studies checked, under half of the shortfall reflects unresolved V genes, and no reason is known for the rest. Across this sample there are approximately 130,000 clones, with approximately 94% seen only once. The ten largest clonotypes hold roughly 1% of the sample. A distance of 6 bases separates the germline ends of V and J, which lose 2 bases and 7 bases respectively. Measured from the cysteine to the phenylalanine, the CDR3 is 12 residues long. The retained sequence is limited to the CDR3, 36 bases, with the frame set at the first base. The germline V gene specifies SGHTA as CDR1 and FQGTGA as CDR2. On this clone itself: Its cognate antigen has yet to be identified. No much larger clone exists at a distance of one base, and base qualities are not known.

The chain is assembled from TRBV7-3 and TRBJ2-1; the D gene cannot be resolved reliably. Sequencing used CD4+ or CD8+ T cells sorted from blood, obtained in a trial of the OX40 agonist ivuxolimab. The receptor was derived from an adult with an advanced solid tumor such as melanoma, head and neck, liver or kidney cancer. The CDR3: CASSLGMNEQFF. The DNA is TGTGCCAGCAGCTTAGGTATGAATGAGCAGTTCTTC. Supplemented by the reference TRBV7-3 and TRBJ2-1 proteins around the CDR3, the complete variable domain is GAGVSQTPSNKVTEKGKYVELRCDPISGHTALYWYRQSLGQGPEFLIYFQGTGAADDSGLPNDRFFAVRPEGSVSTLKIQRTERGDSAVYLCASSLGMNEQFFGPGTRLTVL.